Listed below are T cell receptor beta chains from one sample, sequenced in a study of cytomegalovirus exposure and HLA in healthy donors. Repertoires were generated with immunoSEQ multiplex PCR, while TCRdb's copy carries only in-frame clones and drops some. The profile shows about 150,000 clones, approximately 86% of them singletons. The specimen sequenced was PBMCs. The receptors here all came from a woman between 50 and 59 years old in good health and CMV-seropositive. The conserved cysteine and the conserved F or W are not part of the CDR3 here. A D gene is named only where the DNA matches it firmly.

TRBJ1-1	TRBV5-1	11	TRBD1	ASRRTGTTEAF
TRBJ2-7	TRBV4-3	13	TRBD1	ASSQGQGASYEQY
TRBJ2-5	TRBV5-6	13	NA	ASSGGTPNGETQY
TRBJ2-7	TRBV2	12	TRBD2	ASGVLAGAYEQY
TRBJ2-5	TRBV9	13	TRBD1	ASSVGTGGSETQY
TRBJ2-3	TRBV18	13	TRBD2	ASSGAGANTDTQY
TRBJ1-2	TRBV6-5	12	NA	ASSSDRTSYGYT
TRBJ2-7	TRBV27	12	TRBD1	ASSPLDRVHEQY
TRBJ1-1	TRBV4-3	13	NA	ASSQRQATNTEAF
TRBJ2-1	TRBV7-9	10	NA	ASSLGSNEQF
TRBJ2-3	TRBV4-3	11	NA	ASSQEYRDTQY
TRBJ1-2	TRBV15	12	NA	ATSRDMQARGYT
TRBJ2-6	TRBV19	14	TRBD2	ASTKSGGVGANVLT
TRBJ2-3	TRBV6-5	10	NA	ASSTDTDTQY
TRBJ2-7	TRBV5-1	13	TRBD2	ASSLTSGGSYEQY
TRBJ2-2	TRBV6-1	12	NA	ASGFAEGTGELF
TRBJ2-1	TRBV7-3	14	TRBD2	ASSLLAGGSRGEQF
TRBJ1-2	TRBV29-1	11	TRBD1	SLRDRDNYGYT
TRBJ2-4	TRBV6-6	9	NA	ASEGKNIQY
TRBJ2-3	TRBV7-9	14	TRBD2	ASSLQKRGGTDTQY
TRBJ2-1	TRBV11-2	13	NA	ASSLRLATYNEQF
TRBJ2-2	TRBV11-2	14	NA	ASTGTPPGVTGELF
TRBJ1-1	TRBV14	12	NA	ASSQLLVGAEAF
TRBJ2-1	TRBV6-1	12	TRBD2	ASSTSVRYNEQF
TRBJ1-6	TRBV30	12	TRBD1	AWSAGQANSPLH
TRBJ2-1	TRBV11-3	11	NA	ASSAEKNNEQF
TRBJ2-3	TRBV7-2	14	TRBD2	ASSLSGGQATDTQY
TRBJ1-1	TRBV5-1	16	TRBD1	ASSGGPSRGPRNTEAF
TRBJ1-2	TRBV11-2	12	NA	ASSLETGNYGYT
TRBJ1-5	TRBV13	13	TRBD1	ASSLGQGAGQPQH
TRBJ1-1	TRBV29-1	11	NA	SAEGGLNTEAF
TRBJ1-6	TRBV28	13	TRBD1	ASSSGTGKGSPLH
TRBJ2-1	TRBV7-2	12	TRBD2	ASRRGAEYNEQF
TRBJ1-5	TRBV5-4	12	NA	ASSLQRVNQPQH